This TCR beta chain was found in a study of pediatric ulcerative colitis. The repertoire was sequenced with immunoSEQ multiplex PCR; TCRdb's copy has only in-frame clones and lacks some. The table lists some 11,000 clones, 82% of them singletons. Losses at the gene ends were 3 bases for V and 8 bases for J; bases not matched to a gene: 6. This CDR3 is built from 13 residues. Per germline, CDR1 SQVTM and CDR2 ANQGSEA. The rectum was sampled with one to two pinch biopsies at colonoscopy. The sequencing sample was made of gut tissue. The receptor comes from a girl under 18 who was a control in a study of pediatric ulcerative colitis. The rearrangement uses TRBV29-1 and TRBJ2-4, with 8 bases fitting TRBD1. Here the CDR3 reads CSVDYRGSDIQYF. In nucleotides, the CDR3 is TGCAGCGTTGATTACAGGGGGTCGGACATTCAGTACTTC.